Listed below are T cell receptor beta chains from one sample, sequenced in a study of blood T cell repertoires in COVID-19. Here immunoSEQ multiplex PCR was the method, and the copy in TCRdb shows in-frame clones only, minus some. The data contain some 250,000 clones, 75% to 90% of them singletons. The specimen was peripheral blood. The receptors were sampled from a woman aged 30 to 39 who had recovered from COVID-19. The CDR3 runs from the conserved cysteine through the conserved F or W. The D gene is left open where the match is weak. Clone size is stated in some rows and not others, as once, few, many or a class when expanded.

clone size	J gene	V gene	D gene	CDR3 protein	CDR3 DNA
-	TRBJ1-4	TRBV10-3	TRBD1	CAISDNRGRSNEKLFF	TGTGCCATCAGTGATAACAGGGGGCGTAGTAATGAAAAACTGTTTTTT
-	TRBJ1-4	TRBV19	-	CASNQGRTEKLFF	TGTGCCAGTAACCAGGGAAGGACTGAAAAACTGTTTTTT
-	TRBJ1-3	TRBV6-5	-	CASRLGDTIYF	TGTGCCAGCAGGTTAGGGGACACCATATATTTT
few	TRBJ1-2	TRBV18	-	CASSPDWLGGHGYTF	TGTGCCAGCTCACCGGACTGGCTGGGCGGGCATGGCTACACCTTC
-	TRBJ2-3	TRBV12-5	-	CASGLVQGTDTQYF	TGTGCTAGTGGTTTGGTTCAGGGGACAGATACGCAGTATTTT
once	TRBJ2-3	TRBV11-2	-	CASGQGDKITDTQYF	TGTGCCAGCGGACAAGGGGACAAGATTACAGATACGCAGTATTTT
few	TRBJ2-7	TRBV18	TRBD2	CASSPDAGGYEQYF	TGTGCCAGCTCACCAGACGCGGGGGGCTACGAGCAGTACTTC
-	TRBJ2-1	TRBV18	TRBD2	CASSFLGAGVKLYNEQFF	TGTGCCAGCTCATTCTTAGGAGCGGGGGTCAAACTCTACAATGAGCAGTTCTTC
few	TRBJ1-1	TRBV7-3	-	CASSLRRGTEAFF	TGTGCCAGCAGCTTAAGGCGGGGTACTGAAGCTTTCTTT
-	TRBJ1-4	TRBV5-1	TRBD1	CASSEGQGYEKLFF	TGCGCCAGCAGCGAGGGACAGGGCTATGAAAAACTGTTTTTT
-	TRBJ2-4	TRBV2	-	CASSWEKNIQYF	TGTGCCAGCAGCTGGGAGAAAAACATTCAGTACTTC
-	TRBJ2-7	TRBV27	-	CASNPRTFSSYEQYF	TGTGCCAGCAACCCACGCACCTTCAGCTCCTACGAGCAGTACTTC
-	TRBJ2-2	TRBV11-2	TRBD1	CASSRTGGAAGELFF	TGTGCCAGCAGCCGCACAGGGGGCGCGGCCGGGGAGCTGTTTTTT
-	TRBJ2-2	TRBV19	-	CASSIAELRELFF	TGTGCCAGTAGTATAGCTGAGTTGCGGGAGCTGTTTTTT
-	TRBJ2-3	TRBV29-1	TRBD1	CSVFIVTGVDTQYF	TGCAGCGTATTCATAGTAACAGGGGTCGATACGCAGTATTTT
-	TRBJ1-3	TRBV11-2	-	CASSFRSSGNTIYF	TGTGCCAGCAGCTTTCGTAGCTCTGGAAACACCATATATTTT
-	TRBJ1-2	TRBV5-4	-	CASSLDRGNGYTF	TGTGCCAGCAGCTTGGATAGGGGGAATGGCTACACCTTC
-	TRBJ1-1	TRBV6-5	-	CASTRGVYNTEAFF	TGTGCCAGCACCCGAGGAGTCTACAACACTGAAGCTTTCTTT
-	TRBJ2-3	TRBV7-9	TRBD2	CASSYYSSGPSSSTDTQYF	TGTGCCAGCAGCTATTACTCTAGCGGGCCGAGCTCTAGCACAGATACGCAGTATTTT
once	TRBJ2-5	TRBV7-9	TRBD1	CASSSFQRTGGLVEETQYF	TGTGCCAGCAGCTCCTTTCAAAGGACAGGGGGGTTAGTGGAAGAGACCCAGTACTTC
once	TRBJ1-5	TRBV27	-	CASSLQGYQPQHF	TGTGCCAGCAGTTTGCAGGGGTACCAGCCCCAGCATTTT
-	TRBJ1-1	TRBV6-1	TRBD1	CASSEGQGDTEAFF	TGTGCCAGCAGTGAGGGACAGGGAGACACTGAAGCTTTCTTT
-	TRBJ2-3	TRBV19	TRBD2	CASKGSGYSSTDTQYF	TGTGCCAGTAAGGGTAGCGGGTACTCTAGCACAGATACGCAGTATTTT
few	TRBJ1-1	TRBV7-2	-	CASSLAFQEAFF	TGTGCCAGCAGCTTAGCGTTCCAGGAAGCTTTCTTT
-	TRBJ2-1	TRBV9	TRBD1	CASSGLGTGGYNEQFF	TGTGCCAGCAGCGGTCTAGGGACAGGGGGCTACAATGAGCAGTTCTTC
-	TRBJ2-3	TRBV7-3	TRBD2	CAISGGEVTWLAICPLTDTQYF	TGTGCCATCTCGGGAGGAGAGGTAACGTGGCTAGCGATTTGTCCCTTAACAGATACGCAGTATTTT
-	TRBJ2-3	TRBV19	TRBD1	CASSTGQGAADTQYF	TGTGCCAGTAGTACTGGACAGGGGGCGGCAGATACGCAGTATTTT
-	TRBJ1-4	TRBV7-2	-	CASSSRGGLSEKLFF	TGTGCCAGCAGCTCTCGGGGGGGGTTGAGTGAAAAACTGTTTTTT
-	TRBJ2-5	TRBV7-9	TRBD1	CASSLPGTGGRYQETQYF	TGTGCCAGCAGCTTACCCGGGACAGGGGGCCGGTACCAAGAGACCCAGTACTTC
-	TRBJ1-3	TRBV6-1	TRBD1	CASSDYITTRQGSGNTIYF	TGTGCCAGCAGTGATTATATCACCACCCGACAGGGATCTGGAAACACCATATATTTT
-	TRBJ1-3	TRBV9	-	CASSVRDNAFSGNTIYF	TGTGCCAGCAGCGTACGGGACAATGCTTTCTCTGGAAACACCATATATTTT
-	TRBJ1-2	TRBV2	-	CASRATGSNYGYTF	TGTGCCAGCAGGGCTACAGGGTCCAACTATGGCTACACCTTC
-	TRBJ2-1	TRBV27	-	CASSSQGASYNEQFF	TGTGCCAGCAGTTCACAGGGCGCCTCTTACAATGAGCAGTTCTTC
-	TRBJ1-1	TRBV6-2/TRBV6-3	-	CASSSILNTEAFF	TGTGCCAGCAGCTCAATCCTGAACACTGAAGCTTTCTTT
-	TRBJ2-5	TRBV19	-	CASSRAGSQETQYF	TGTGCCAGTAGCCGAGCGGGCAGCCAAGAGACCCAGTACTTC
once	TRBJ2-5	TRBV5-1	TRBD2	CASSLPGLAGAIPHF	TGCGCCAGCAGCTTACCGGGACTAGCGGGGGCGATTCCGCACTTC
few	TRBJ1-5	TRBV2	-	CASSVQGSQPQHF	TGTGCCAGCAGTGTGCAGGGAAGCCAGCCCCAGCATTTT
-	TRBJ1-3	TRBV11-2	TRBD1	CASSPRQGSGNTIYF	TGTGCCAGCAGCCCTCGACAGGGCTCTGGAAACACCATATATTTT
-	TRBJ2-3	TRBV6-5	TRBD2	CASSYSWGGTADTQYF	TGTGCCAGCAGTTACTCGTGGGGGGGGACCGCAGATACGCAGTATTTT
once	TRBJ1-5	TRBV4-1	-	CASSQDPGGPQHF	TGCGCCAGCAGCCAAGATCCGGGTGGGCCCCAGCATTTT
-	TRBJ2-1	TRBV7-9	-	CASSPFGRTYNEQFF	TGTGCCAGCAGCCCCTTTGGGAGGACCTACAATGAGCAGTTCTTC